The 32 T cell receptor beta chains listed next were all sequenced from one sample in a study of T cells after yellow fever vaccination. TCRdb itself ran the 5' RACE reads through MiXCR, one entry per CDR3 protein. The sample consists of roughly 160,000 distinct CDR3 sequences, 6% to 7.5% of them appearing once. The source was CD4+ T cells sorted from PBMCs, collected 5 days after the first yellow fever vaccination. The receptors stem from a man between 18 and 35 years old who received the YFV17D yellow fever vaccine.

Ten or more counts support this clonotype. The J gene is TRBJ1-2, the V gene TRBV25-1; D perhaps matches TRBD1 (5 bases). Trimming removed 2 bases at V and 6 bases at J, with 13 bases between. Germline V gene data show CDR1 as MGHDK and CDR2 as SYGVNS. CDR3 length: 14 residues. CDR3 region: CASSETEGIHGYTF. The CDR3 DNA reads TGTGCCAGCAGTGAAACGGAGGGGATCCATGGCTACACCTTC.

This clonotype has only a few counts. This chain connects TRBV6-1 to TRBJ1-6; D is possibly TRBD1 (5 bases). Germline values: CDR1 MNHNS, CDR2 SASEGT. The CDR3 sequence is 13 residues long. The germline V and J ends were trimmed by 7 bases and 7 bases, with 11 bases remaining between them. The CDR3, as DNA: TGTGCCAGCAACGGGGCAGGAAATTCACCCCTCCACTTT. Protein product: CASNGAGNSPLHF.

The chain combines TRBV6-1 with TRBJ1-6, with TRBD1 matching 9 bases. The CDR3 has 16 amino acids. Germline CDR1 is MNHNS and CDR2 is SASEGT. Germline trimming cut 6 bases from V and 10 bases from J; bases unmatched to any gene: 13. CDR3 coding DNA: TGTGCCAGCAGGGTCCCGGGACAGGGAGAGCTCTCACCCCTCCACTTT. Translated, it gives CASRVPGQGELSPLHF.

The chain carries TRBV7-2 and TRBJ2-5; D possibly uses TRBD1 or TRBD2 (6 bases each). CDR1 is SGHTA, CDR2 FQGNSA, per germline. Trimming removed 4 bases at V and 2 bases at J, with 11 bases between. The CDR3 spans 14 residues. CDR3 residues: CASSWRGVQETQYF. The CDR3 nucleotides are TGTGCCAGCAGCTGGAGGGGGGTTCAAGAGACCCAGTACTTC.

Ten or more counts support this clonotype. The CDR3 here is CSASGDSINQPQHF. In DNA, the CDR3 is TGCAGTGCTAGCGGGGACAGTATTAATCAGCCCCAGCATTTT. This sequence joins TRBV20-1 and TRBJ1-5, with TRBD1 matching over 7 bases. The CDR3 is made up of 14 amino acids. Germline CDR1 is DFQATT and CDR2 is SNEGSKA (reference sequence). The J segment lost 4 bases and the V segment lost 3 bases, leaving 6 bases of the junction unmatched.

The V and J genes are TRBV7-2 and TRBJ2-2; 14 bases fit TRBD2. CDR1 and CDR2 from the germline V gene are SGHTA and FQGNSA. The trim removed 5 bases at V and 5 bases at J, leaving 7 bases unmatched. CDR3 length: 17 amino acids. The CDR3 region has the DNA TGTGCCAGCAGCCGACTAGCGGGGGGGCTGGGGACCGGGGAGCTGTTTTTT. Translated, it gives CASSRLAGGLGTGELFF.

This clonotype appeared a few times. The chain carries TRBV6-1 and TRBJ2-2; tentatively, D is TRBD2 (7 bases). Germline V gene sequence: CDR1 MNHNS, CDR2 SASEGT. There are 14 residues in the CDR3. V lost 8 bases and J 4 bases, leaving 14 bases between the germline ends. In DNA, the CDR3 is TGTGCCAGCTTTTCCGGGGGGCCCACCGGGGAGCTGTTTTTT. Translation: CASFSGGPTGELFF.

The table lists this clonotype with many counts. The V call is TRBV2, the J call TRBJ1-2, with 9 positions matching TRBD1. The V gene's germline CDR1 is SNHLY and CDR2 FYNNEI. V dropped 4 bases and J dropped 3; count of bases not matched to a gene: 3. The CDR3 consists of 14 residues. The CDR3 nucleotides read TGTGCCAGCAGTGTCCGGACAGGGGACTATGGCTACACCTTC. It encodes CASSVRTGDYGYTF.

In regard to this clonotype: The junction departs from germline at one end; a sequencing error may be responsible. The V and J genes are TRBV12-3 or TRBV12-4 and TRBJ2-2; 8 nucleotides match TRBD1. There are 14 residues in the CDR3. The CDR3 is CAGRTGLNTGELFF. In DNA form, the CDR3 reads TGTGCCGGCAGGACAGGGCTAAACACCGGGGAGCTGTTTTTT.

This clonotype was observed many times. J is TRBJ2-2 and V is TRBV15; no clear D gene. Trimming left V 1 base short and J 1 base short, with 10 bases between. Germline V gene data show CDR1 as LNHNV and CDR2 as YYDKDF (reference sequence). This CDR3 spans 16 amino acids. The chain's CDR3 is CATSRGFTRNTGELFF. The CDR3 nucleotides are TGTGCCACCAGCAGAGGGTTCACGAGGAACACCGGGGAGCTGTTTTTT.

This clonotype was seen many times. The chain employs TRBV7-2 and TRBJ2-7, with D perhaps matching TRBD2 (5 bases). From germline, CDR1 is SGHTA and CDR2 FQGNSA. The CDR3 loop spans 14 amino acids. Trimming cost V 3 bases and J 1 base, with 10 bases left between them. The CDR3 DNA is TGTGCCAGCAGCTTTACCGCGGGTTCCTACGAGCAGTACTTC. It yields the protein CASSFTAGSYEQYF.

This chain connects TRBV7-3 to TRBJ2-5, with D possibly matching TRBD2 (6 bases). In germline, CDR1 is SGHTA, CDR2 FQGTGA. V gave up 5 bases and J gave up 3 bases, with 16 bases separating them. The CDR3 covers 15 residues. The CDR3 here is CASSPGLSREETQYF. In nucleotides, the CDR3 is TGTGCCAGCAGCCCGGGACTTTCTCGCGAAGAGACCCAGTACTTC.

In its sample, this clonotype was seen a few times. This chain links TRBV7-2 with TRBJ1-1, with TRBD1 matching 7 bases. Unmatched junction bases numbered 8, after V lost 6 bases and J lost 4 bases. CDR1 and CDR2 (germline): SGHTA, FQGNSA. CDR3 length: 14 amino acids. CDR3 in amino acids: CASRSTQGTTEAFF. For the CDR3, the DNA is TGTGCCAGCAGGTCCACACAGGGGACCACTGAAGCTTTCTTT.

The table lists this clonotype with a few counts. Here the CDR3 DNA reads TGCAGTGCTAGAGGGTGGGGGTCCGATGAAAAACTGTTTTTT. Its protein is CSARGWGSDEKLFF. The V gene is TRBV20-1, the J gene TRBJ1-4; the D gene is possibly TRBD1 (5 bases). The CDR3 length is 14 residues. V shed 1 base and J shed 6 bases, with 12 bases lying between them. Per the germline V gene, CDR1 is DFQATT and CDR2 is SNEGSKA (reference sequence).

This clonotype was observed many times. The chain joins TRBV10-3 to TRBJ2-4, with unresolved D. V was cut by 10 bases and J by 0 bases, with 10 bases left in between. CDR1 and CDR2 (germline): ENHRY, SYGVKD. The CDR3 totals 13 residues. The CDR3 sequence: CATRTLAKNIQYF. The DNA for the CDR3 is TGTGCCACTAGAACACTAGCCAAAAACATTCAGTACTTC.

At least ten counts were recorded for this clonotype. The genes are TRBV27 and TRBJ2-1; D perhaps matches TRBD1 (6 bases). The CDR3 sequence is 13 residues long. The germline V gene encodes CDR1 MNHEY and CDR2 SMNVEV (reference sequence). Trimming took 10 bases from V and 9 from J, leaving 19 bases between them. The DNA of the CDR3 is TGTGCCACCGTGATCTTAGGGGGAACTGAGCAGTTCTTC. Translating gives CATVILGGTEQFF.

This clonotype was counted ten times or more. This chain links TRBV5-1 with TRBJ1-5, with D perhaps matching TRBD1 (6 bases). Germline V gives CDR1 SGHRS, CDR2 YFSETQ. The V end was cut by 0 bases, the J end by 0 bases, with 13 bases between. This CDR3 spans 17 amino acids. CDR3 coding DNA: TGCGCCAGCAGCTTGGCCTATGGGGGGCATAGCAATCAGCCCCAGCATTTT. Its protein product is CASSLAYGGHSNQPQHF.

Ten or more counts support this clonotype. The chain employs TRBV5-1 and TRBJ2-5, with TRBD1 matching over 10 bases. This CDR3 comprises 15 residues. The trim removed 3 bases at V and 5 bases at J, leaving 7 bases unmatched. Germline CDR1 and CDR2: SGHRS and YFSETQ. The CDR3 DNA sequence: TGCGCCAGCAGCTCCTCGGGACAGGGGATGGAGACCCAGTACTTC. It yields the protein CASSSSGQGMETQYF. Supplemented by reference TRBV5-1 and TRBJ2-5, the full variable domain reads KAGVTQTPRYLIKTRGQQVTLSCSPISGHRSVSWYQQTPGQGLQFLFEYFSETQRNKGNFPGRFSGRQFSNSRSEMNVSTLELGDSALYLCASSSSGQGMETQYFGPGTRLLVL.

Comment on this clonotype: Because the CDR3 is missing its conserved closing phenylalanine or tryptophan, this is likely a read error. The CDR3 region is CASSYAPLRDTEAFY. The CDR3 DNA reads TGTGCCAGCAGTTACGCCCCGCTTCGGGATACTGAAGCTTTCTAT. The chain employs TRBV6-2 or TRBV6-3 and TRBJ1-1; D is ambiguous. Germline lookup yields CDR1 MNHEY and CDR2 SVGEGT. This CDR3 has 15 amino acids. The V end was cut by 2 bases, the J end by 5 bases, with 15 bases between.

This clonotype was seen repeatedly, ten times or more. The CDR3 DNA reads TGTGCCAGCAGTTACGGCCAGGGACAGGGTGGCACTGAAGCTTTCTTT. The encoded protein is CASSYGQGQGGTEAFF. V usage is TRBV6-5 and J usage is TRBJ1-1, with 9 bases fitting TRBD1. Germline CDR1 is MNHEY and CDR2 is SVGAGI. J gave up 4 bases and V 2 bases, and 8 bases lay outside the gene matches. The length of the CDR3 is 16 residues.

V is TRBV11-3 and J is TRBJ1-1; the D gene is possibly TRBD1 (5 bases). CDR3 length: 15 amino acids. Trimming removed 5 bases from V and 1 base from J, with 14 bases in between. CDR1 SGHNT and CDR2 YENEEA come from the germline V gene. The CDR3, as DNA: TGTGCCAGCAGCCCCGGGGGGACGGGGAACACTGAAGCTTTCTTT. Translating gives CASSPGGTGNTEAFF.

This rearrangement joins TRBV6-5 to TRBJ2-2, with D maybe TRBD1 (5 bases). The germline V gene encodes CDR1 MNHEY and CDR2 SVGAGI. The CDR3 spans 18 residues. The V and J ends lost 0 bases and 4 bases respectively, with 18 bases between them. The CDR3 here is CASSYSIPGSDSTGELFF. In DNA, the CDR3 is TGTGCCAGCAGTTACTCGATCCCAGGGTCGGATTCCACCGGGGAGCTGTTTTTT.

This clonotype was counted between two and nine times. The genes are TRBV6-1 and TRBJ1-1; D uncertain. Germline CDR1 reads MNHNS; CDR2 reads SASEGT. The V end lost 0 bases, the J end lost 0 bases, and 5 bases lay between the germline ends. The CDR3 is 14 amino acids. CDR3 loop: CASSEAGMNTEAFF. The CDR3 DNA is TGTGCCAGCAGTGAAGCCGGTATGAACACTGAAGCTTTCTTT.

This clonotype was seen ten or more times. The chain carries TRBV11-2 and TRBJ2-5, with 11 bases aligning to TRBD2. The CDR3 is made up of 14 amino acids. Trimming took 7 bases from V and 5 from J; bases not matched to a gene: 6. Germline V CDR1 and CDR2: SGHAT, FQNNGV. This CDR3 reads CASTHSGGGETQYF. The CDR3 coding sequence is TGTGCCAGCACCCATAGCGGGGGGGGTGAGACCCAGTACTTC.

This clonotype was counted at least ten times. The genes are TRBV4-3 and TRBJ2-5; 10 nucleotides align to TRBD2. Germline V gene data show CDR1 as LGHNA and CDR2 as YSLEER. The CDR3 consists of 16 residues. The V segment lost 1 base and the J segment 4 bases; nucleotides outside the gene matches: 6. Written as DNA, the CDR3 is TGCGCCAGCAGCCAAGGAGTAGCGGGGGGCGGAGAGACCCAGTACTTC. This gives the protein CASSQGVAGGGETQYF.

The chain joins TRBV7-3 to TRBJ2-1; TRBD1 or TRBD2 may be the D gene (5 bases each). Germline V gene data show CDR1 as SGHTA and CDR2 as FQGTGA. Trimming took 5 bases from V and 4 from J, leaving 15 bases between them. The CDR3 has 15 residues. The CDR3 loop reads CASSQSRGGYNEQFF. The CDR3 nucleotides read TGTGCCAGCAGCCAGTCCCGGGGCGGATACAATGAGCAGTTCTTC.

This clonotype turned up a few times. This chain joins TRBV19 and TRBJ2-7, with 7 bases aligning to TRBD1. This CDR3 contains 13 residues. V lost 10 bases, J lost 2 bases, and 8 bases stayed unmatched. CDR1 is LNHDA, CDR2 SQIVND, per germline (reference sequence). CDR3 bases: TGTGCCACTGCACAGGGGAAGGCCTACGAGCAGTACTTC. Translated: CATAQGKAYEQYF.

The chain is built from TRBV7-8 and TRBJ1-5, with unresolved D. V was clipped by 1 base and J by 2 bases, with 9 bases between them. This CDR3 comprises 15 residues. Germline V gene sequence: CDR1 SGHVS, CDR2 FQNEAQ. The CDR3 loop reads CASSLGAAGNQPQHF. The CDR3 DNA reads as TGTGCCAGCAGCTTAGGGGCTGCTGGCAATCAGCCCCAGCATTTT.

This clonotype has more than one count but fewer than ten. V gene TRBV3-1 combines with J gene TRBJ2-1; D remains ambiguous. CDR3 length: 12 amino acids. V lost 1 base and J lost 9, with 7 bases in between. Germline V gene lookup returns CDR1 LGHDT and CDR2 YNNKEL (reference sequence). As DNA, the CDR3 is TGTGCCAGCAGCCAAGCCCCCAGTGAGCAGTTCTTC. Encoded protein: CASSQAPSEQFF.

This clonotype was seen many times. The V and J genes are TRBV19 and TRBJ1-2; 7 positions match TRBD1. Looked up from germline, CDR1 is LNHDA and CDR2 is SQIVND (reference sequence). This CDR3 is 13 amino acids long. V trimming: 7 bases; J trimming: 3 bases; junction bases outside the gene matches: 5. DNA of the CDR3: TGTGCCAGTAAACAGGGGCGAGACTATGGCTACACCTTC. It is translated as CASKQGRDYGYTF.

The chain links TRBV20-1 to TRBJ2-7; TRBD1 agrees at 10 bases. The CDR3 contains 13 residues. The germline V gene encodes CDR1 DFQATT and CDR2 SNEGSKA (reference sequence). V gave up 5 bases and J gave up 6 bases; unmatched junction bases: 7. The CDR3 loop is CSASGTGDGEQYV. The CDR3 nucleotides read TGCAGTGCTTCTGGGACAGGGGATGGCGAGCAGTACGTC.

This clonotype was detected a few times. The rearrangement uses TRBV6-1 and TRBJ2-6, with 8 bases identical to TRBD2. CDR1 is MNHNS and CDR2 is SASEGT in the germline V gene. J lost 0 bases, V lost 4 bases, and 8 bases had no gene match. The CDR3 loop spans 18 amino acids. CDR3 DNA sequence: TGTGCCAGCAGTGTTCCGGGGGGGGGGCACTCTGGGGCCAACGTCCTGACTTTC. Translating it yields CASSVPGGGHSGANVLTF.